Listed below are T cell receptor beta chains from one sample, sequenced in a study of T cell responses to AZD1222 COVID-19 vaccine. Measured with immunoSEQ multiplex PCR; TCRdb has only the in-frame clones, and not every one. The repertoire holds fewer than 150,000 clones, with over 85% as singletons. The sample was peripheral blood, taken on day 0 of AZD1222 vaccination. The receptor set was obtained from an adult in good health. Each CDR3 is given with its conserved first and last residue. The D gene is left open where the match is weak. Size values are once, few and many counts, or a class for expanded clones, and some rows have none.

TRBJ2-3,TRBV3-1/TRBV3-2,-,TRBD2,TGTGCCAGCTCTGTACTAGCGGGGGCGTATACGCAGTATTTT,CASSVLAGAYTQYF
TRBJ2-3,TRBV7-8,-,-,TGTGCCAGCAGCTTAGAGGGCGTAGTCACAGATACGCAGTATTTT,CASSLEGVVTDTQYF
TRBJ2-7,TRBV27,-,TRBD1,TGTGCCAGCAGTCCCAGGGACAGCTCCTACGAGCAGTACTTC,CASSPRDSSYEQYF
TRBJ1-4,TRBV11-2,-,-,TGTGCCAGCAGCTTAGGGGTGTCCCAAGGATCTAATGAAAAACTGTTTTTT,CASSLGVSQGSNEKLFF
TRBJ2-1,TRBV19,once,-,TGTGCCAGTAGTACCTTCGAGGCCCTTGGTAATGAGCAGTTCTTC,CASSTFEALGNEQFF
TRBJ1-3,TRBV18,-,TRBD1,TGTGCCAGCTCGCCTACTCTACAGGGGTCCTCTGGAAACACCATATATTTT,CASSPTLQGSSGNTIYF
TRBJ2-7,TRBV5-5,-,-,TGTGCCAGCAGCTTGGGAGGGGGACCCTACGAGCAGTACTTC,CASSLGGGPYEQYF
TRBJ2-1,TRBV11-2,-,TRBD2,TGTGCCAGCAGCTTCCCGGCTAGCGGGGGGGCCCTGGAGCAGTTCTTC,CASSFPASGGALEQFF
TRBJ1-1,TRBV4-1,-,-,TGCGCCAGCACCCAGGGGCCCCAGAACACTGAAGCTTTCTTT,CASTQGPQNTEAFF
TRBJ1-3,TRBV19,-,-,TGTGCCAGTAGACAGGGCCACTCTGGAAACACCATATATTTT,CASRQGHSGNTIYF
TRBJ1-1,TRBV28,-,-,TGTGCCAGCATCTCGGGGGGGGTGAACACTGAAGCTTTCTTT,CASISGGVNTEAFF
TRBJ2-3,TRBV9,-,TRBD1,TGTGCCAGCAGCTCTTCTAGTAGGACAGGGGTTGTGGGGCCCACTCATACGCAGTATTTT,CASSSSSRTGVVGPTHTQYF
TRBJ1-1,TRBV18,-,-,TGTGCCAGCTCACTAAATACAGGGAACACTGAAGCTTTCTTT,CASSLNTGNTEAFF
TRBJ1-1,TRBV19,-,-,TGTGCCAGTAGTATCGGCATGTTGAACACTGAAGCTTTCTTT,CASSIGMLNTEAFF
TRBJ2-3,TRBV4-2,-,-,TGTGCCAGCAGAGACGTTTTAATAGATACGCAGTATTTT,CASRDVLIDTQYF
TRBJ2-7,TRBV5-1,-,-,TGCGCCAGCAGCTTTTCAGTCGCCTACGAGCAGTACTTC,CASSFSVAYEQYF
TRBJ2-5,TRBV21-1,-,-,TGTGCCAGCAGCAAAGGGGCAGGGCCCAACCAAGAGACCCAGTACTTC,CASSKGAGPNQETQYF
TRBJ1-2,TRBV2,-,-,TGTGCCACCAGACAGTCTTCTGGTATATTACTTAGCTATGGCTACACCTTC,CATRQSSGILLSYGYTF
TRBJ2-5,TRBV5-5,-,-,TGTGCCAGCAGCTCCTGGACCCAGGATGAGACCCAGTACTTC,CASSSWTQDETQYF
TRBJ1-2,TRBV11-2,once,-,TGTGCCAGCAGCCTAAAACGGGAGTGGGGACGGGGCTATGGCTACACCTTC,CASSLKREWGRGYGYTF
TRBJ1-1,TRBV5-1,-,-,TGCGCCAGCAGCTTGGAAGGACTGATAAAGAACACTGAAGCTTTCTTT,CASSLEGLIKNTEAFF
TRBJ2-1,TRBV7-9,-,TRBD1,TGTGCCAGCAGTCCCGGGACAGGGAGAAGTGAGCAGTTCTTC,CASSPGTGRSEQFF
TRBJ2-1,TRBV7-9,few,-,TGTGCCAGCAGCTTTAGAGCGGAAACCTACAATGAGCAGTTCTTC,CASSFRAETYNEQFF
TRBJ1-1,TRBV9,-,-,TGTGCCAGCAGCGTAGGATGGGATAACACTGAAGCTTTCTTT,CASSVGWDNTEAFF